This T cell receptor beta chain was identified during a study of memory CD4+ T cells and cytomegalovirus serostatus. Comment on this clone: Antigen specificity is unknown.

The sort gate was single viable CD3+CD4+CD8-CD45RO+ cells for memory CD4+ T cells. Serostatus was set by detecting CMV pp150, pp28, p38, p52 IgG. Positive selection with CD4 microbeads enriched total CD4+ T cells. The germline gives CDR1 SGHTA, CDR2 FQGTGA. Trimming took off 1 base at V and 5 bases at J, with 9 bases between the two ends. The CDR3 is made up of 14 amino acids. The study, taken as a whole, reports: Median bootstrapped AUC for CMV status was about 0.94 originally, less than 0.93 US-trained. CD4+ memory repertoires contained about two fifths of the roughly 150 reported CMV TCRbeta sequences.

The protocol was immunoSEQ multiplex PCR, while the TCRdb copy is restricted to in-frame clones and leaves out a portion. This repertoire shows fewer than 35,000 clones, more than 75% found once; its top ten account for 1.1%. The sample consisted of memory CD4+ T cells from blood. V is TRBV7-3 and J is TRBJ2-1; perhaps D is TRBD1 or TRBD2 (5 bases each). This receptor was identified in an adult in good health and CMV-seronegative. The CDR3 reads CASSLMGTNNEQFF. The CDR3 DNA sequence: TGTGCCAGCAGCTTAATGGGGACGAACAATGAGCAGTTCTTC.